This T cell receptor beta chain was sequenced in a study of lymphopenia after photon versus proton radiotherapy. Overall study findings and caveats: Larger post-nadir TCR diversity loss correlated inversely with survival in deceased patients. Authors raise, but do not show, better survival with proton therapy.

Germline lookup yields CDR1 LNHDA and CDR2 SQIVND (reference sequence). V lost 4 bases to trimming and J lost 0 bases, with 9 bases between them. The CDR3 is 15 amino acids. The table lists this clone with a few counts. The antigen is unknown. The method was immunoSEQ multiplex PCR; TCRdb's version includes in-frame clones alone and lacks a portion of them. Of fewer than 15,000 clones listed, about 87% are singletons. J is TRBJ1-4 and V is TRBV19, with D maybe TRBD1 (6 bases). This specimen consisted of peripheral blood, obtained from a patient treated with photon-based radiotherapy. This clonotype was sampled from a man in his sixties with pancreatic cancer. The CDR3 protein is CASSKQGATNEKLFF. The CDR3 DNA reads TGTGCCAGTAGTAAACAGGGCGCAACTAATGAAAAACTGTTTTTT.